The present T cell receptor (beta chain) was sequenced within a study of neurological immune-mediated disorders. Germline loops: CDR1 KGHSY, CDR2 FQNENV. V was cut by 2 bases and J by 2 bases, with 7 bases left in between. This CDR3 region has 14 residues. This clonotype was detected ten times or more. Its antigen is unidentified. Study-level results: Falling below healthy controls, multiple sclerosis showed the least TCR clonal expansion, while HTLV-1-associated myelopathy showed the most.

Volunteers from a blood bank in Maryland, USA, made up the healthy controls. The cells used in sorted libraries, CD4+ or CD8+ T cells, numbered more than 850,000. 5'RACE with 10-nucleotide random UMIs generated the cDNA. From the 5' RACE reads, TCRdb called clonotypes with MiXCR, one entry per CDR3 protein. The data contain 44,000 or so distinct CDR3 sequences, more than 5% of them singletons. This clonotype was sampled from a woman in her forties in good health. Sequenced input: CD4+ T cells from blood. V and J are TRBV16 and TRBJ1-5; D gene uncertain. This CDR3 is CASSQEAGNQPQHF. In DNA, the CDR3 is TGTGCCAGCAGCCAAGAGGCAGGCAATCAGCCCCAGCATTTT.